Below, 9 T cell receptor beta chains from the same sample are listed, as sequenced in a study of cytomegalovirus exposure and HLA in healthy donors (dated by TCRdb to 2015 to 2018). Library construction relied on the immunoSEQ multiplex PCR assay. For the multiplex PCR, a mixture combining 60 forward primers for TCR Vbeta segments and 13 reverse primers for TCR Jbeta segments was used. TCRdb stores this immuneACCESS table with in-frame sequences only. Part of the clones is absent; in the studies checked, under half of the shortfall reflects unresolved V genes, and no reason is known for the rest. The sample table shows about 180,000 clones, and more than 60% are seen once. About 2.9% of the sample is held by the ten biggest clonotypes. Sequencing was done on a sample of PBMCs. The receptors were gathered from a woman between 50 and 59 years old in good health and CMV-seropositive.

The rearrangement uses TRBV7-2 and TRBJ2-7, with D uncertain. Germline V gene data show CDR1 as SGHTA and CDR2 as FQGNSA. The CDR3 length is 13 residues. Trimming shortened V by 2 bases and J by 4 bases, and 9 bases separated the two germline ends. The CDR3 nucleotides read TGTGCCAGCAGCTTAATGTCTTCTTACGAGCAGTACTTC. It encodes CASSLMSSYEQYF.

CDR3 nucleotides: TGTGCCATCAGTGAACCGACTAGGGCAGCTAATGAGCAGTTCTTC. It yields the protein CAISEPTRAANEQFF. The rearrangement links TRBV10-3 to TRBJ2-1; D is perhaps TRBD2 (6 bases). The CDR3 spans 15 residues. Germline-derived CDR1 and CDR2 are ENHRY and SYGVKD. V was clipped by 3 bases and J by 7 bases, with 16 bases between them.

V usage is TRBV14 and J usage is TRBJ1-5; 8 nucleotides align to TRBD1. The CDR3 totals 16 residues. CDR1 is SGHDN, CDR2 FVKESK, per germline. After removal of 1 base from V and 5 bases from J, the junction contained 7 bases not matched to a gene. The CDR3 reads CASSQAGAGGYQPQHF. As DNA, the CDR3 is TGTGCCAGCAGCCAAGCCGGGGCAGGGGGCTATCAGCCCCAGCATTTT.

The rearrangement links TRBV30 to TRBJ2-3, with 7 nucleotides matching TRBD1. This CDR3 region has 16 residues. Per the germline V gene, CDR1 is GTSNPN and CDR2 is SVGIG (reference sequence). V trimming: 1 base; J trimming: 2 bases; junction bases outside the gene matches: 9. This CDR3 is CAWSDPGTAVTDTQYF. Written as DNA, the CDR3 is TGTGCCTGGAGTGACCCGGGGACAGCCGTCACAGATACGCAGTATTTT.

The rearrangement uses TRBV10-1 and TRBJ2-2; 9 nucleotides align to TRBD2. J was trimmed by 8 bases and V by 3 bases; bases with no gene match: 7. The CDR3 has 15 residues. Germline V lookup: CDR1 WNHNN, CDR2 SYGVQD (reference sequence). The CDR3 coding sequence is TGCGCCAGCAGTGATGGCCTAGCGGGGTTGGGGGAGCTGTTTTTT. Protein product: CASSDGLAGLGELFF.

CDR3 protein: CASSWTGAGGYGYTF. The CDR3 nucleotides read TGTGCCAGCAGTTGGACAGGGGCTGGGGGCTATGGCTACACCTTC. V usage is TRBV7-9 and J usage is TRBJ1-2; 9 nucleotides match TRBD1. Per the germline V gene, CDR1 is SEHNR and CDR2 is FQNEAQ (reference sequence). J was trimmed by 4 bases and V by 6 bases; bases with no gene match: 9. CDR3 length: 15 amino acids.

The chain joins TRBV6-5 to TRBJ1-5; D gene ambiguous. The germline V gene has CDR1 MNHEY and CDR2 SVGAGI. The germline V and J ends were trimmed by 6 bases and 5 bases, with 8 bases remaining between them. The CDR3 spans 12 residues. CDR3: CASREGDQPQHF. The CDR3 nucleotides read TGTGCCAGCAGGGAGGGCGATCAGCCCCAGCATTTT.

J is TRBJ2-1 and V is TRBV2, with 8 bases that match TRBD2. J lost 4 bases, V lost 5 bases, and 10 bases had no gene match. CDR3 length equals 16 residues. The germline V gene has CDR1 SNHLY and CDR2 FYNNEI. The CDR3 nucleotides read TGTGCCAGCAGTCGGGAGGGTGGGACTAGATACAATGAGCAGTTCTTC. Translated: CASSREGGTRYNEQFF.

The chain links TRBV7-6 to TRBJ2-7; TRBD2 is a possible D gene (6 bases). V dropped 4 bases and J dropped 7 bases, with 14 bases sitting between them. The CDR3 extends over 13 amino acids. Germline assignment: CDR1 SGHVS and CDR2 FNYEAQ. CDR3 in amino acids: CASSSGGAWEQYF. CDR3 nucleotides: TGTGCCAGCAGCTCGGGCGGGGCTTGGGAGCAGTACTTC.